This TCR beta chain was captured in a study of a mutant IDH1 vaccine in newly diagnosed glioma. Study-level information: Patients began vaccination 4-6 weeks after radiotherapy alone, or with temozolomide cycles. The treated population exhibited a male proportion of roughly 62%, a female proportion of about 38%, and a mean age of approximately 42 years. The therapy given earlier, which was standard therapy, consisted of radiotherapy, temozolomide, or both, and most of the patients received both.

In the case of this clone: Its cognate antigen is unknown.

The data were produced by immunoSEQ multiplex PCR, yet TCRdb's version contains in-frame clones alone and is incomplete. The data hold roughly 76,000 clones, with about 82% observed a single time. This CDR3 has 13 amino acids. The V gene lost 3 bases and the J gene lost 6 bases, with 11 bases spanning the gap. In germline, CDR1 is SGHAT, CDR2 FQDESV (reference sequence). The time point: week 23, last vaccination. Vaccination used 300 ug of mutant IDH1 20-mer peptide per dose, with topical imiquimod. The sequence derives from a man aged 30-40 years with glioma. Some clones in this sample may be carry-over from other donors' samples. The chain links TRBV11-1 to TRBJ1-2; D is unclear. Sequenced material: PBMCs, taken from a glioma patient whose treatment included an IDH1 peptide vaccine. CDR3 in DNA: TGTGCCAGCAGCTTTCAGGAGAGGGATGGCTACACCTTC. Translation gives CASSFQERDGYTF.